This T cell receptor (beta chain) is drawn from a study of identical twins. The study's findings and limits: The study found weaker excess twin sharing in beta out-of-frame sequences.

Trimming cost V 4 bases and J 13 bases; bases outside gene matches: 8. The CDR3 has 13 amino acids. Germline assignment: CDR1 SEHNR and CDR2 FQNEAQ (reference sequence). This clonotype was counted between two and nine times. The antigen is unknown. A single record per CDR3 protein comes from TCRdb applying MiXCR to the 5' RACE reads. The sample lists about 520,000 distinct CDR3 sequences; roughly 21% were seen once. The sample was also linked to a second study, of T cells expressing NK-cell markers. This second study notes: Roughly 6 of the donors carried dominant NKG2C+ clonotypes that took up roughly 1.0-8% of their CD8+ T cells.

The rearrangement links TRBV7-9 to TRBJ2-1; 9 bases line up with TRBD2. Sequences were obtained from CD4+ T cells sorted from blood. The TCR sequence derives from a woman aged 18-29 years in good health. CDR3 region: CASSSAGGEGQFF. CDR3 bases: TGTGCCAGCAGCTCAGCGGGAGGCGAAGGACAGTTCTTC.